This passage covers 8 T cell receptor beta chains from one sample sequenced in a study of blood T cell repertoires in COVID-19. This table comes from immunoSEQ multiplex PCR, and its TCRdb copy is limited to in-frame clones, with some not included. The sample holds around 110,000 clones; more than 75% are singletons and the top ten take 7.9%. The sample comprised peripheral blood. The receptors here all came from a man in his 70s with acute or convalescent COVID-19.

The V call is TRBV5-6, the J call TRBJ1-2, with D hard to call. The germline V gene encodes CDR1 SGHDT and CDR2 YYEEEE. V lost 6 bases to trimming and J lost 4 bases, with 13 bases between them. The CDR3 is made up of 13 amino acids. The CDR3 nucleotides read TGTGCCAGCACCACCGGTCGGTCCTATGGCTACACCTTC. Translation gives CASTTGRSYGYTF.

This clone was picked up one time. The chain joins TRBV6-5 to TRBJ1-4; TRBD1 agrees at 9 bases. Germline CDR1 reads MNHEY; CDR2 reads SVGAGI. V was pared by 8 bases and J by 5 bases, with 6 bases of the junction left unmatched. CDR3 size: 14 residues. The CDR3 region is CASATGTGNEKLFF. CDR3 nucleotides: TGTGCCAGCGCCACCGGGACAGGGAATGAAAAACTGTTTTTT.

The chain joins TRBV29-1 to TRBJ1-2, with TRBD1 as a possible D gene (6 bases). V gave up 0 bases and J gave up 7 bases, with 18 bases separating them. There are 15 residues in the CDR3. Germline lookup yields CDR1 SQVTM and CDR2 ANQGSEA. For the CDR3, the DNA is TGCAGCGTTGAAGAAGGGATGGGGGCCCTAGGTGGCTACACCTTC. Translated, it gives CSVEEGMGALGGYTF.

Written as DNA, the CDR3 is TGCGCCAGCAGCCAGGAGGCACTGACAAGGACCGGGGAGCTGTTTTTT. It encodes CASSQEALTRTGELFF. The chain combines TRBV4-1 with TRBJ2-2; TRBD2 is a possible D gene (5 bases). The V gene lost 3 bases and the J gene lost 5 bases, with 16 bases spanning the gap. Per germline, CDR1 MGHRA and CDR2 YSYEKL. This CDR3 comprises 16 residues.

The V call is TRBV27, the J call TRBJ1-5; D gene ambiguous. V gave up 6 bases and J gave up 2 bases, with 8 bases separating them. The V gene's germline CDR1 is MNHEY and CDR2 SMNVEV (reference sequence). This CDR3 contains 13 residues. CDR3 DNA sequence: TGTGCCAGCAGACCCGGGGGCAATCAGCCCCAGCATTTT. Translation gives CASRPGGNQPQHF.

V usage is TRBV5-1 and J usage is TRBJ2-3, with 8 bases fitting TRBD1. The J segment lost 6 bases and the V segment lost 5 bases, leaving 8 bases of the junction unmatched. The germline V gene has CDR1 SGHRS and CDR2 YFSETQ. The CDR3 contains 14 residues. The CDR3: CASRDTGGADTQYF. The CDR3 DNA reads TGCGCCAGCAGAGATACAGGGGGAGCGGATACGCAGTATTTT.

The rearrangement links TRBV9 to TRBJ2-3; 9 positions agree with TRBD2. This CDR3 region has 18 residues. Losses at the gene ends were 4 bases for V and 2 bases for J; bases not matched to a gene: 14. The germline V gene encodes CDR1 SGDLS and CDR2 YYNGEE. The CDR3 region has the DNA TGTGCCAGCAGCTCCAGAAGAGGGAGCGGGGGGATCACAGATACGCAGTATTTT. Translation: CASSSRRGSGGITDTQYF.

CDR3 bases: TGTGCCAGCCGGGGGGGGAGAGGGATCACGAAAGCCAGGGAGACCCAGTACTTC. It codes for CASRGGRGITKARETQYF. The chain carries TRBV11-2 and TRBJ2-5; 8 nucleotides match TRBD2. The CDR3 loop spans 18 amino acids. Germline CDR1 is SGHAT and CDR2 is FQNNGV. J lost 5 bases, V lost 8 bases, and 22 bases had no gene match.